This TCR beta chain appears in the sequencing data of a study of blood T cells in healthy people across ages. Study-level findings and limits: What prevented conclusive comparison of naive and antigen-experienced cells was that PBMCs were unsorted. The study regarded diversity estimates from one million T cells as underestimates. Diversity was higher, and naive CD4+ cells more numerous, in long-lived donors than in aged donors.

The germline CDR1 and CDR2 sequences are DFQATT and SNEGSKA (reference sequence). The CDR3 is 19 amino acids. Concerning this clonotype itself: Its target is unknown.

Using a J-beta primer mix together with a sample-barcoded 5' primer, a second PCR was run for about 7 to 12 cycles. In TCRdb, the 5' RACE reads were re-called with MiXCR into one record per CDR3 protein. In the table there are approximately 1,000,000 distinct CDR3 sequences, 45% of which are singletons. The source of this sequence is a woman in her fifties or sixties in good health. Sequencing input: blood. The chain recombines TRBV20-1 with TRBJ2-4; 9 positions agree with TRBD2. TRBJ2-5 explains the end of the DNA better; the J call may be wrong. The CDR3 is CSARAERLAGNMGHETQYF. DNA for the CDR3: TGCAGTGCTAGAGCCGAGAGGCTAGCGGGAAACATGGGACATGAGACCCAGTACTTC.